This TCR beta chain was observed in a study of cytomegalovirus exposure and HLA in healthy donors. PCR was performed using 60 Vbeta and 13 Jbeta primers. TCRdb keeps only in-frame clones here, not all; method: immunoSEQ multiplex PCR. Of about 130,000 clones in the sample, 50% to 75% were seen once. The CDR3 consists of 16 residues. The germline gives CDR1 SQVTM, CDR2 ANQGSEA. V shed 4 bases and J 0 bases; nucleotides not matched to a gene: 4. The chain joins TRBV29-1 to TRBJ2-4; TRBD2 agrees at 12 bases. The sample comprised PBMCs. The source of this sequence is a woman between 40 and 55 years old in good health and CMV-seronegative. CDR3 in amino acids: CSVGTSGELAKNIQYF. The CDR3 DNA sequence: TGCAGCGTTGGGACTAGCGGGGAGTTAGCCAAAAACATTCAGTACTTC. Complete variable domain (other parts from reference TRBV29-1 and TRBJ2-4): SAVISQKPSRDICQRGTSLTIQCQVDSQVTMMFWYRQQPGQSLTLIATANQGSEATYESGFVIDKFPISRPNLTFSTLTVSNMSPEDSSIYLCSVGTSGELAKNIQYFGAGTRLSVL.